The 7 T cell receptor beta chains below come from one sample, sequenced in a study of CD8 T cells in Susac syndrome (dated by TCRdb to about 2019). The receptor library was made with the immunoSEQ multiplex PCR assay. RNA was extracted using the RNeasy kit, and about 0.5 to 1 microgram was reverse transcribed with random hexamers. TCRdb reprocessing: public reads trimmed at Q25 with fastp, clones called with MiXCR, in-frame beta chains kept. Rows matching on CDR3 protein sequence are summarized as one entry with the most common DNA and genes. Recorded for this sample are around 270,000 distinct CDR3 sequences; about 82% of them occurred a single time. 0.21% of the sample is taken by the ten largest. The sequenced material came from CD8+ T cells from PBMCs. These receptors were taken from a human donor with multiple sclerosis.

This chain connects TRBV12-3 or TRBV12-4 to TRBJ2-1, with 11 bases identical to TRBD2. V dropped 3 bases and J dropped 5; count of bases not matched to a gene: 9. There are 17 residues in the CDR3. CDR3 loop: CASSFPSGRSRDNEQFF. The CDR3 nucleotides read TGTGCCAGCAGTTTCCCTAGCGGGAGGAGTAGGGACAATGAGCAGTTCTTC.

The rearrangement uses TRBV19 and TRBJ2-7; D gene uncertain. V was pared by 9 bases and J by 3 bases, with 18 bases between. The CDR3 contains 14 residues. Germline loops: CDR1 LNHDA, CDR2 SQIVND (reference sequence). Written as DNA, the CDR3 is TGTGCCAGCAGCCTCAAGGGCTCAGTCTACGAGCAGTACTTC. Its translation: CASSLKGSVYEQYF.

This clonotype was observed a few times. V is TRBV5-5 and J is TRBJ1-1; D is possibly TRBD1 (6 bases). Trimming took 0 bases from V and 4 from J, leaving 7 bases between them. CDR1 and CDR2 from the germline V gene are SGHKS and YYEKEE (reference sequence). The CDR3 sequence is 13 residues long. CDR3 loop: CASSLVGATEAFF. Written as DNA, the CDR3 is TGTGCCAGCAGCTTGGTGGGGGCCACTGAAGCTTTCTTT.

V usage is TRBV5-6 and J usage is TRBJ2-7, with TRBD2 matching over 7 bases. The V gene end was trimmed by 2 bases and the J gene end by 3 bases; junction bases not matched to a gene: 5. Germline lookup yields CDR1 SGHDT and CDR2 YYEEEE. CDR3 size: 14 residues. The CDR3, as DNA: TGTGCCAGCAGCTTTTTAACTAGCGTCTACGAGCAGTACTTC. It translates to CASSFLTSVYEQYF.

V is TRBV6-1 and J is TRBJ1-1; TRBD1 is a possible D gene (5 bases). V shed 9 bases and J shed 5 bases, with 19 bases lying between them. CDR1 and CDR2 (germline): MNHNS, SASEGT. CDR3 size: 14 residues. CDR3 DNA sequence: TGTGCCAGTAACCTTTATGACAGAGTTACTGAAGCTTTCTTT. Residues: CASNLYDRVTEAFF.

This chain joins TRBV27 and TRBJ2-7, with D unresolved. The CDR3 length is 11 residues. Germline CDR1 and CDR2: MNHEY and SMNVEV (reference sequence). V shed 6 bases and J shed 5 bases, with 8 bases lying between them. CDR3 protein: CASRWANEQYF. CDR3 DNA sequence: TGTGCCAGCAGGTGGGCCAACGAGCAGTACTTC.

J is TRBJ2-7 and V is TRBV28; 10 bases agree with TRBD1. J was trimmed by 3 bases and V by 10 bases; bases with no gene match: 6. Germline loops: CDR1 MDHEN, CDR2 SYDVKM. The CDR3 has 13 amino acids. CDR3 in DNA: TGTGCCATCCGGACAGGGGGGGTCTACGAGCAGTACTTC. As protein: CAIRTGGVYEQYF. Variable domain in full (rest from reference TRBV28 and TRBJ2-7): DVKVTQSSRYLVKRTGEKVFLECVQDMDHENMFWYRQDPGLGLRLIYFSYDVKMKEKGDIPEGYSVSREKKERFSLILESASTNQTSMYLCAIRTGGVYEQYFGPGTRLTVT.